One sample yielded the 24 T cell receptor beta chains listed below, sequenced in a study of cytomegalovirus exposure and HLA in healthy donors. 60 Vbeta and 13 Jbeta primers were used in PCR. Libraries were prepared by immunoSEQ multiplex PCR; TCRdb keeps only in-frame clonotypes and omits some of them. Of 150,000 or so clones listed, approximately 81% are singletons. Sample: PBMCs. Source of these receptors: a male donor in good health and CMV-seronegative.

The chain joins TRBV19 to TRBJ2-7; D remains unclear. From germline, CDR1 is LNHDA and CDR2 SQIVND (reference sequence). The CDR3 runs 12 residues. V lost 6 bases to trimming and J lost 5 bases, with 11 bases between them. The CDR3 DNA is TGTGCCAGTAGCGGTTCTAATAACGAGCAGTACTTC. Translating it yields CASSGSNNEQYF.

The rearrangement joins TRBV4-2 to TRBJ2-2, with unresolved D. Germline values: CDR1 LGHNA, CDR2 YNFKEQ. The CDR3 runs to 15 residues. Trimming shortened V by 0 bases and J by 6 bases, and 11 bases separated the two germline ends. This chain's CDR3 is CASSQEYFFPGELFF. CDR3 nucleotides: TGTGCCAGCAGCCAAGAATATTTCTTTCCCGGGGAGCTGTTTTTT.

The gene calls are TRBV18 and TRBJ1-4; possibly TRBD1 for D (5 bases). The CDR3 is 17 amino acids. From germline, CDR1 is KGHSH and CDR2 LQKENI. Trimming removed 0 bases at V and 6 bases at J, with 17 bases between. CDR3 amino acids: CASSPPLNRQGDEKLFF. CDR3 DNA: TGTGCCAGCTCACCACCTCTTAACCGGCAGGGTGATGAAAAACTGTTTTTT.

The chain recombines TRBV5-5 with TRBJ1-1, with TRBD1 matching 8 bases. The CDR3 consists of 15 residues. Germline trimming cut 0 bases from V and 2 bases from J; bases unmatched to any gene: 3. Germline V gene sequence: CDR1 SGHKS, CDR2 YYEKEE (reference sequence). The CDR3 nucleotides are TGTGCCAGCAGCTTGGCAGGGGGCATCAACACTGAAGCTTTCTTT. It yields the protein CASSLAGGINTEAFF.

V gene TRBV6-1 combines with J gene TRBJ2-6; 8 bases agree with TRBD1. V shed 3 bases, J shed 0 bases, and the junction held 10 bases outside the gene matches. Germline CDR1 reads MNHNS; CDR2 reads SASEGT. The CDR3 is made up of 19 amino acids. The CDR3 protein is CASSERDGQGFSGANVLTF. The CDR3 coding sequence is TGTGCCAGCAGTGAGCGTGACGGACAGGGTTTCTCTGGGGCCAACGTCCTGACTTTC.

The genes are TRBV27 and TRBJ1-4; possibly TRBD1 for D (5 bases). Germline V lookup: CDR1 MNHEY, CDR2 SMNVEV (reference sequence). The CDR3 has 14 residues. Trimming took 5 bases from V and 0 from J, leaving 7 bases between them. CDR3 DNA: TGTGCCAGCAGTCGACAGCCAACTAATGAAAAACTGTTTTTT. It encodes CASSRQPTNEKLFF.

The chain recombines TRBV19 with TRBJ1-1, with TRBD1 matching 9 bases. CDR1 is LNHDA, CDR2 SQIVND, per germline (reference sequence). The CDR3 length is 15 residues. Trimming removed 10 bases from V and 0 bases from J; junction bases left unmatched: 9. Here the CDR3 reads CATQGTGKMNTEAFF. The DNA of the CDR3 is TGTGCCACCCAAGGGACAGGGAAAATGAACACTGAAGCTTTCTTT.

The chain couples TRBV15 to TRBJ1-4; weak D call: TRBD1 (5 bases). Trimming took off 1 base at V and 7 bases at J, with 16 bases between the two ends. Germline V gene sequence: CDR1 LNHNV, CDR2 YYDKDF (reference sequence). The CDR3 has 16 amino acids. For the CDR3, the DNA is TGTGCCACCAGCAGAGTTAGGGGTTCGGGTGGTGAAAAACTGTTTTTT. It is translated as CATSRVRGSGGEKLFF.

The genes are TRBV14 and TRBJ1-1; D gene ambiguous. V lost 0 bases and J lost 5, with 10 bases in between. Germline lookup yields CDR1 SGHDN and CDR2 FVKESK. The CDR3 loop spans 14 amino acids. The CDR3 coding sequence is TGTGCCAGCAGCCAAGAGGCGGGGAGGACTGAAGCTTTCTTT. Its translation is CASSQEAGRTEAFF.

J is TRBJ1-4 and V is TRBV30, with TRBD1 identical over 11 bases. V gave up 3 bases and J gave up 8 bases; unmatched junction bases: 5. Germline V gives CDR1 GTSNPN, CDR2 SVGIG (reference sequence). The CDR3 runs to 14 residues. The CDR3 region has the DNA TGTGCCTGGAGGGGACAGGGGGTGATGGAAAAACTGTTTTTT. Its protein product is CAWRGQGVMEKLFF.

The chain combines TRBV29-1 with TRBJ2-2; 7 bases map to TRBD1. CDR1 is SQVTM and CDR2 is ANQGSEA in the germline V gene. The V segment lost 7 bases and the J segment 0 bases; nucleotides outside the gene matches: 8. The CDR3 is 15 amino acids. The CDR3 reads CSGRTGLANTGELFF. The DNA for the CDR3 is TGCAGCGGTAGGACAGGACTTGCGAACACCGGGGAGCTGTTTTTT.

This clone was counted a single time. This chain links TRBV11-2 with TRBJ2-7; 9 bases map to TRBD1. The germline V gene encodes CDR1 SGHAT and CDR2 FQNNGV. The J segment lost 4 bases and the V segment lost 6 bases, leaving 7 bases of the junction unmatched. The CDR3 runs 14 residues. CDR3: CASRNPGTGYEQYF. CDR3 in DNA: TGTGCCAGCAGAAACCCCGGGACAGGGTACGAGCAGTACTTC.

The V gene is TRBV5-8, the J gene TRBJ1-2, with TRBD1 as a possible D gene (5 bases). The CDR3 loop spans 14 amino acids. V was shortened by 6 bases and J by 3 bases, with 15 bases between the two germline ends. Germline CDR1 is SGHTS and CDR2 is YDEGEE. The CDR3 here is CASTLGGLDYGYTF. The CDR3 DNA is TGTGCCAGCACTTTGGGGGGGTTGGACTATGGCTACACCTTC. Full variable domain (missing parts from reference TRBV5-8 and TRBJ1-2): EAGVTQSPTHLIKTRGQQATLRCSPISGHTSVYWYQQALGLGLQFLLWYDEGEERNRGNFPPRFSGRQFPNYSSELNVNALELEDSALYLCASTLGGLDYGYTFGSGTRLTVV.

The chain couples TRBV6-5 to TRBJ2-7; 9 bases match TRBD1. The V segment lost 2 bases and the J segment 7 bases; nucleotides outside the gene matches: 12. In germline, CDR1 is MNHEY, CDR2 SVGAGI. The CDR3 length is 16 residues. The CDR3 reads CASSYRTGATGWEQYF. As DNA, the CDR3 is TGTGCCAGCAGTTACAGGACAGGGGCGACTGGGTGGGAGCAGTACTTC.

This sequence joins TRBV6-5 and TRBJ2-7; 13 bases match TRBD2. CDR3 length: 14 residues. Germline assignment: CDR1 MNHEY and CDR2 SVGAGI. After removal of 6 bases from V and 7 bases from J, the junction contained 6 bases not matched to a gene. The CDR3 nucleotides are TGTGCCAGCAGCAGGGGACTAGCGGGGTATGAGCAGTACTTC. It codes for CASSRGLAGYEQYF.

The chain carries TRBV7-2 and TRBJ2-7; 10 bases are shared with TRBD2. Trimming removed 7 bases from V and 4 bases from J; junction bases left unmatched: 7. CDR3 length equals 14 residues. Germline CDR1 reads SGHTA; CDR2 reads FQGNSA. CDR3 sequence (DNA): TGTGCCAGCAAGAGCGGGAGGGCCTTGTACGAGCAGTACTTC. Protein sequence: CASKSGRALYEQYF.

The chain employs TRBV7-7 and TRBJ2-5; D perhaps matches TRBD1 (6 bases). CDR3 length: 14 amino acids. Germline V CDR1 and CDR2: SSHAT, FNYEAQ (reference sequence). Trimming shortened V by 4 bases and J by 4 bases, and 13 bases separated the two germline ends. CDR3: CASSSGPTGETQYF. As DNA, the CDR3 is TGTGCCAGCAGCTCGGGCCCGACAGGAGAGACCCAGTACTTC.

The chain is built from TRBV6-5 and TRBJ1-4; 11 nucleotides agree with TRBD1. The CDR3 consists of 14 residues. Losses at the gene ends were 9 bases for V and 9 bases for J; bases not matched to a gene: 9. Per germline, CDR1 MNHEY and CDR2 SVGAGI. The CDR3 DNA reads TGTGCCAGAGGGGGACAGGGGGAGATAAAAAAACTGTTTTTT. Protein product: CARGGQGEIKKLFF.

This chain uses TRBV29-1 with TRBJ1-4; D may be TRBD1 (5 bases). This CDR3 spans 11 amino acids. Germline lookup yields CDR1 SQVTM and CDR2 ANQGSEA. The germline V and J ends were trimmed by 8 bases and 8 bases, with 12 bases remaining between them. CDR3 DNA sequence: TGCAGCATGATGGGGGGGGAAAAACTGTTTTTT. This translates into CSMMGGEKLFF.

CDR3 residues: CASSLMGQGALGRNQPQHF. CDR3 nucleotide sequence: TGTGCCAGCAGCTTAATGGGACAGGGGGCATTGGGTCGTAATCAGCCCCAGCATTTT. The chain uses TRBV7-2 and TRBJ1-5, with 12 nucleotides matching TRBD1. The CDR3 loop spans 19 amino acids. Per the germline V gene, CDR1 is SGHTA and CDR2 is FQGNSA. Trimming at V came to 2 bases and at J to 4 bases, leaving 12 bases not matched to a gene.

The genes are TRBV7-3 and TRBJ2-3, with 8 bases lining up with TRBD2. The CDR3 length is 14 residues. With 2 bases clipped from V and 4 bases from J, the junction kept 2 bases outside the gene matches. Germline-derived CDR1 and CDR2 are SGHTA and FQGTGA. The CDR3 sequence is CASSLAGGADTQYF. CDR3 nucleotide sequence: TGTGCCAGCAGCTTAGCGGGAGGCGCAGATACGCAGTATTTT.

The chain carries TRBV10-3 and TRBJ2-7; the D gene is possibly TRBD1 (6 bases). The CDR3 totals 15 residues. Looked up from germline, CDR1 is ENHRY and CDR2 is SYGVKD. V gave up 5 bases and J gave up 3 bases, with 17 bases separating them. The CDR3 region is CAISFGTLGNYEQYF. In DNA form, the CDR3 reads TGTGCCATCAGTTTCGGGACACTTGGAAACTACGAGCAGTACTTC.

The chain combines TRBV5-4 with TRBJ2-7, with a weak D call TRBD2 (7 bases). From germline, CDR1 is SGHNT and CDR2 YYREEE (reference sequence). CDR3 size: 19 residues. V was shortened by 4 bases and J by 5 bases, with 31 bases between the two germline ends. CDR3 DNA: TGTGCCAGCAGCCCCCAGGGGAGGGAAGTATTTCCCTATAAGCACGAGCAGTACTTC. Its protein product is CASSPQGREVFPYKHEQYF.

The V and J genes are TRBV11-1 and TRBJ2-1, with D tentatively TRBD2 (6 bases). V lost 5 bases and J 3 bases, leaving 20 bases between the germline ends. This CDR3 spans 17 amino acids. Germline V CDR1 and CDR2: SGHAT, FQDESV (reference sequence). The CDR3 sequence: CASSGGARGAFYNEQFF. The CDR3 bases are TGTGCCAGCAGCGGCGGGGCGCGCGGGGCTTTCTACAATGAGCAGTTCTTC.